This TCR beta chain came from a study of tumor and adjacent non-tumor tissue in lung cancer. Study details: The cohort had under 15 adenocarcinoma, a couple of squamous cell and 1 small cell patients. Stage I to III disease affected about nine men and 4 or 5 women aged about 31 to 76.

The library came from three nested PCR rounds adapted from ARM-PCR protocols. TCRdb reanalysed the multiplex PCR reads using MiXCR and keeps one entry per CDR3 protein. The table shows tens of thousands of distinct CDR3 sequences, with around 80% occurring only once. Study outcomes and limitations: Top 100 clones took a larger repertoire share in normal lung. Significantly higher TCR diversity was found in tumor than normal lung.

Comments on this clonotype: Its antigen is currently unknown.

The template was RNA from unsorted bulk tissue. Distant lung tissue was collected more than 3 cm away from the tumor edge. The CDR3 spans 16 residues. Germline trimming cut 3 bases from V and 3 bases from J; bases unmatched to any gene: 9. Germline V gene sequence: CDR1 MDHEN, CDR2 SYDVKM. The V and J genes are TRBV28 and TRBJ2-3; TRBD2 matches 7 bases. The receptor's source is a man aged 70 or older with non-small cell lung cancer. Sequenced: distant non-tumor lung tissue. The CDR3 DNA is TGTGCCAGCAGTTTCTCCGGCGGGAGAGGGACAGATACGCAGTATTTT. This sequence encodes CASSFSGGRGTDTQYF.